Shown below are 18 T cell receptor beta chains from a single sample sequenced in a study of post-analysis software for immune sequencing data. Study-level findings and limits: TRBV5-6, TRBV5-1 and TRBV20-1 were among four or five TRBV segments more frequent in patients than controls.

The antigens these receptors bind are not known. cDNA libraries of TCR beta carried unique molecular identifiers. MiXCR, applied by TCRdb to the PCR reads, yields one record per CDR3 protein. The profile shows more than 450,000 distinct CDR3 sequences, around 36% of them singletons. The sequencing input was blood. The receptor set was obtained from a girl under 18 with multiple sclerosis.

A few counts support this clonotype. The chain links TRBV4-1 to TRBJ2-7, with D tentatively TRBD1 (6 bases). There are 17 residues in the CDR3. Trimming shortened V by 7 bases and J by 0 bases, and 22 bases separated the two germline ends. Germline V gives CDR1 MGHRA, CDR2 YSYEKL. CDR3: CASTLSYRVFVSYEQYF. The CDR3 DNA sequence: TGCGCCAGCACCCTATCTTACAGGGTTTTTGTCTCCTACGAGCAGTACTTC.

Concerning this clonotype itself: This clone may be a read error of a much larger clone one base away. The J gene is TRBJ2-5, the V gene TRBV4-1; 8 nucleotides align to TRBD1. Germline V gives CDR1 MGHRA, CDR2 YSYEKL. The CDR3 covers 17 residues. The V and J ends lost 8 bases and 4 bases, in that order; junction bases with no gene match: 18. The CDR3 loop is CASYKDREPSYLETQYF. The CDR3 DNA sequence: TGCGCCAGCTACAAGGACAGGGAACCTTCCTACCTAGAGACCCAGTACTTC.

This rearrangement joins TRBV11-2 to TRBJ2-7, with D perhaps TRBD1 (5 bases). V shed 2 bases and J shed 0 bases, with 20 bases lying between them. Looked up from germline, CDR1 is SGHAT and CDR2 is FQNNGV. This CDR3 has 18 residues. In DNA form, the CDR3 reads TGTGCCAGCAGCTTAAATGCTCCCGGACAACTAACCTCCTACGAGCAGTACTTC. It yields the protein CASSLNAPGQLTSYEQYF.

The chain links TRBV7-2 to TRBJ2-5; no firm D call. Gene TRBJ2-7 matches the end of the DNA better, so the J call may be wrong. Germline CDR1 reads SGHTA; CDR2 reads FQGNSA. The CDR3 totals 13 residues. The CDR3 loop is CASSFDIRSEQYF. The CDR3 region has the DNA TGTGCCAGCAGCTTCGACATTAGGTCCGAGCAGTACTTC.

This clonotype was detected ten times or more. The chain employs TRBV28 and TRBJ2-6, with 9 bases fitting TRBD1. Germline loops: CDR1 MDHEN, CDR2 SYDVKM. The J segment lost 2 bases and the V segment lost 6 bases, leaving 8 bases of the junction unmatched. The CDR3 length is 17 residues. CDR3 amino acids: CASSPIRQGAGANVLTF. In nucleotides, the CDR3 is TGTGCCAGCAGCCCCATACGACAGGGGGCTGGGGCCAACGTCCTGACTTTC.

The sample holds a few counts of this clonotype. The CDR3 here is CASSNRGQSEQPQHF. The CDR3 nucleotides are TGTGCCAGCAGTAACAGGGGGCAATCGGAGCAGCCCCAGCATTTT. The V gene is TRBV6-6, the J gene TRBJ1-5, with 9 nucleotides matching TRBD1. The J segment lost 7 bases and the V segment lost 5 bases, leaving 9 bases of the junction unmatched. This CDR3 is 15 amino acids long. The germline gives CDR1 MNHNY, CDR2 SVGAGI (reference sequence).

This clonotype was detected only a few times. V gene TRBV7-2 combines with J gene TRBJ1-1, with D unclear. The CDR3 loop spans 12 amino acids. The germline CDR1 and CDR2 sequences are SGHTA and FQGNSA. V was cut by 1 base and J by 6 bases, with 6 bases left in between. CDR3 bases: TGTGCCAGCAGCTTAGTTGGGGCTGAAGCTTTCTTT. Its protein is CASSLVGAEAFF.

The rearrangement joins TRBV5-1 to TRBJ1-5, with 10 bases fitting TRBD1. This CDR3 is 18 amino acids long. Germline V gene data show CDR1 as SGHRS and CDR2 as YFSETQ. Unmatched junction bases numbered 14, after V lost 1 base and J lost 7 bases. The CDR3 nucleotides are TGCGCCAGCAGCTTGCGCCCTTCCGGGACAGGGGACGGGCAGCCCCAGCATTTT. Translated, it gives CASSLRPSGTGDGQPQHF. The full variable domain, with the rest looked up from reference TRBV5-1 and TRBJ1-5, is KAGVTQTPRYLIKTRGQQVTLSCSPISGHRSVSWYQQTPGQGLQFLFEYFSETQRNKGNFPGRFSGRQFSNSRSEMNVSTLELGDSALYLCASSLRPSGTGDGQPQHFGDGTRLSIL.

About this clonotype itself: This may stem from a read error, because a much larger clone lies one nucleotide away. The chain combines TRBV4-2 with TRBJ2-1, with TRBD2 identical over 10 bases. With the DNA end fitting TRBJ2-7 better, the J assignment may be wrong. The CDR3 runs 16 residues. From germline, CDR1 is LGHNA and CDR2 YNFKEQ. CDR3 sequence (DNA): TGTGCCAGCAGCCGGGGAAGCGGGGGGGCCTACAATGAGCAGTACTTC. Translated: CASSRGSGGAYNEQYF.

This clonotype was counted only a few times. This chain links TRBV7-8 with TRBJ2-7; 9 bases are a match to TRBD1. The CDR3 is 16 residues long. Losses at the gene ends were 5 bases for V and 2 bases for J; bases not matched to a gene: 10. Looked up from germline, CDR1 is SGHVS and CDR2 is FQNEAQ. DNA for the CDR3: TGTGCCAGCAGCCCAGGGACAGGGACCAACCCCTACGAGCAGTACTTC. It encodes CASSPGTGTNPYEQYF.

The V gene is TRBV24-1, the J gene TRBJ2-3; D ambiguous. With 0 bases removed from V and 5 bases from J, the gap between germline ends came to 14 bases. The germline CDR1 and CDR2 sequences are KGHDR and SFDVKD. The CDR3 has 16 residues. The CDR3: CATSDLKLAGGDTQYF. The CDR3 DNA reads as TGTGCCACCAGTGATTTGAAGCTGGCAGGTGGAGATACGCAGTATTTT.

This clonotype was found many times. The rearrangement uses TRBV6-5 and TRBJ2-3; D uncertain. The CDR3 is made up of 11 amino acids. V was shortened by 7 bases and J by 4 bases, with 6 bases between the two germline ends. Per germline, CDR1 MNHEY and CDR2 SVGAGI. The CDR3 spells CASTSADTQYF. The CDR3 DNA follows: TGTGCCAGCACCTCGGCAGATACGCAGTATTTT.

V and J are TRBV9 and TRBJ2-7; D is ambiguous. The DNA matches TRBJ2-5 better at its end, which makes the J call doubtful. CDR1 and CDR2 (germline): SGDLS, YYNGEE. The CDR3 spans 14 residues. CDR3 sequence: CASSVDPSQETQYF. The CDR3 nucleotides read TGTGCCAGCAGCGTAGACCCGAGCCAAGAGACCCAGTACTTC.

For this clonotype: One junction end disagrees with the germline gene, perhaps due to a read error. The CDR3 loop is CAASTRQGIGNQPQHF. CDR3 nucleotide sequence: TGTGCCGCCAGCACCCGACAGGGTATTGGCAATCAGCCCCAGCATTTT. The rearrangement links TRBV15 to TRBJ1-5; TRBD1 matches at 7 bases. There are 16 residues in the CDR3. Germline loops: CDR1 LNHNV, CDR2 YYDKDF (reference sequence).

This clonotype came up a few times. This rearrangement joins TRBV3-1 to TRBJ1-4; D uncertain. Germline V gives CDR1 LGHDT, CDR2 YNNKEL (reference sequence). CDR3 size: 14 residues. Between the trimmed V and J ends, which lost 3 bases and 0 bases, there was a span of 5 bases. The CDR3 bases are TGTGCCAGCAGCCATCAGGCAACTAATGAAAAACTGTTTTTT. This gives the protein CASSHQATNEKLFF.

This clonotype was observed a handful of times. The V gene is TRBV5-1, the J gene TRBJ2-3; D might be TRBD2 (5 bases). The germline V and J ends were trimmed by 0 bases and 4 bases, with 21 bases remaining between them. The CDR3 is made up of 18 amino acids. The germline V gene has CDR1 SGHRS and CDR2 YFSETQ. This CDR3 is CASSLASRTPRRSDTQYF. Written as DNA, the CDR3 is TGCGCCAGCAGCTTGGCCTCTAGGACCCCAAGGAGGTCAGATACGCAGTATTTT.

The rearrangement uses TRBV4-1 and TRBJ1-5; the D gene is possibly TRBD1 (5 bases). The CDR3 is made up of 16 amino acids. Germline values: CDR1 MGHRA, CDR2 YSYEKL. Trimming pared 1 base from V and 6 bases from J, leaving 16 bases between. The DNA for the CDR3 is TGCGCCAGCAGCCAAGGGTTCTTTGGGGCGCGTCAGCCCCAGCATTTT. Protein sequence: CASSQGFFGARQPQHF.

The chain carries TRBV18 and TRBJ2-1; 9 nucleotides agree with TRBD1. The germline CDR1 and CDR2 sequences are KGHSH and LQKENI. The CDR3 sequence is 15 residues long. The ends lost 3 bases at V and 8 bases at J; junction bases unmatched: 8. The CDR3 DNA reads TGTGCCAGCTCACCTGGACAGGGGATGTTCGATGAGCAGTTCTTC. It specifies CASSPGQGMFDEQFF.